Below are 32 T cell receptor beta chains sequenced from a single sample in a study of read filtering for tumor transcriptome and immune sequencing. From 300 to 450 ng of RNA, a library with molecular barcoded alpha/delta and beta/gamma adaptors was made. TCRdb recomputed calls from the reads with MiXCR, one row per CDR3 protein. The repertoire consists of 85,000 or so distinct CDR3 sequences, with approximately 13% occurring once and the leading ten covering under 15%. Material for sequencing was a population of CD138-negative cells sorted from bone marrow. Every receptor here comes from a donor at least 40 years old with multiple myeloma.

Of note for this clonotype: One junction end does not reproduce the germline sequence, and a read error may be involved. This chain joins TRBV28 and TRBJ2-7; D remains unclear. The CDR3 consists of 12 residues. Looked up from germline, CDR1 is MDHEN and CDR2 is SYDVKM. The CDR3 DNA sequence: TGTCCCAGCAGTCACGCAGCCTACGAGCAGTACTTC. Translating it yields CPSSHAAYEQYF.

This clonotype has at least ten counts. The chain uses TRBV6-2 or TRBV6-3 and TRBJ1-5, with D hard to call. The length of the CDR3 is 16 residues. Germline V gene sequence: CDR1 MNHEY, CDR2 SVGEGT. Deletions cut 5 bases from V and 0 bases from J, with 14 bases between. This CDR3 is CASSLPQAYSNQPQHF. DNA of the CDR3: TGTGCCAGCAGTCTCCCCCAGGCCTATAGCAATCAGCCCCAGCATTTT.

The table lists this clonotype with many counts. This chain links TRBV3-1 with TRBJ1-5; D unresolved. CDR1 and CDR2 from the germline V gene are LGHDT and YNNKEL (reference sequence). Trimming took off 1 base at V and 2 bases at J, with 6 bases between the two ends. The CDR3 runs 14 residues. CDR3 in amino acids: CASSQGVGNQPQHF. The CDR3 DNA reads TGTGCCAGCAGCCAAGGGGTGGGCAATCAGCCCCAGCATTTT.

With respect to this clonotype: A read error may be the cause here, since a much bigger clone is one base away. This chain uses TRBV11-3 with TRBJ2-7, with 14 bases fitting TRBD2. The CDR3 consists of 17 residues. Germline trimming cut 6 bases from V and 4 bases from J; bases unmatched to any gene: 11. Germline CDR1 is SGHNT and CDR2 is YENEEA. This CDR3 reads CASRIRGLAGEWYEQYF. Here the CDR3 DNA reads TGTGCCAGCAGAATACGGGGACTAGCGGGAGAATGGTACGAGCAGTACTTC.

This clonotype has ten or more counts. The rearrangement uses TRBV3-1 and TRBJ2-5; 10 bases are shared with TRBD2. Losses at the gene ends were 1 base for V and 3 bases for J; bases not matched to a gene: 8. Per germline, CDR1 LGHDT and CDR2 YNNKEL (reference sequence). CDR3 size: 17 residues. The CDR3 sequence is CASSQALAGADKETQYF. CDR3 DNA: TGTGCCAGCAGCCAAGCCCTAGCGGGAGCTGATAAAGAGACCCAGTACTTC.

This clonotype was seen at least ten times. The CDR3 sequence: CASSLTGTTFF. The CDR3 coding sequence is TGTGCCAGCAGTTTGACAGGCACCACTTTCTTT. The chain has TRBV28 and TRBJ1-1; tentative D call: TRBD1 (6 bases). V was clipped by 3 bases and J by 12 bases, with 11 bases between them. Germline values: CDR1 MDHEN, CDR2 SYDVKM. The CDR3 is 11 residues long.

V gene TRBV24-1 combines with J gene TRBJ1-1, with D perhaps TRBD1 (5 bases). CDR3 length equals 15 residues. V was clipped by 4 bases and J by 1 base, with 12 bases between them. Germline V gives CDR1 KGHDR, CDR2 SFDVKD. In nucleotides, the CDR3 is TGTGCCACCAGTGACACGGGACGGAAGAACACTGAAGCTTTCTTT. Its protein product is CATSDTGRKNTEAFF.

This clonotype was seen repeatedly, ten times or more. This sequence joins TRBV29-1 and TRBJ2-3; D unresolved. This CDR3 spans 12 amino acids. Trimming cost V 3 bases and J 6 bases, with 10 bases left between them. The germline CDR1 and CDR2 sequences are SQVTM and ANQGSEA. This chain's CDR3 is CSVDGQTDTQYF. For the CDR3, the DNA is TGCAGCGTTGACGGGCAGACGGATACGCAGTATTTT.

This clonotype appeared once. One end of the junction does not line up with germline, which may come from a read error. This rearrangement joins TRBV7-9 to TRBJ2-7, with 8 bases aligning to TRBD1. CDR1 is SEHNR and CDR2 is FQNEAQ in the germline V gene (reference sequence). The CDR3 consists of 15 residues. The CDR3 sequence is CASSPRTGSSYGQYF. DNA for the CDR3: TGTGCCAGCAGCCCCCGGACAGGGTCCTCCTACGGGCAGTACTTC.

The sample holds many counts of this clonotype. The chain recombines TRBV29-1 with TRBJ2-7; D may be TRBD1 (7 bases). The CDR3 is 12 amino acids. The V end was cut by 4 bases, the J end by 3 bases, with 10 bases between. CDR1 is SQVTM, CDR2 ANQGSEA, per germline. The CDR3 reads CSVGQGGYEQYF. In DNA, the CDR3 is TGCAGCGTTGGGCAGGGGGGCTACGAGCAGTACTTC.

This clonotype was recorded a few times. It may be a read error: a sequence one base away is much more abundant. V is TRBV7-9 and J is TRBJ2-2; D remains unclear. The germline gives CDR1 SEHNR, CDR2 FQNEAQ (reference sequence). The CDR3 runs 12 residues. V lost 7 bases and J 0 bases, leaving 3 bases between the germline ends. This CDR3 reads CASIPNTGELFF. The CDR3, as DNA: TGTGCCAGCATCCCGAACACCGGGGAGCTGTTTTTT.

The chain is built from TRBV7-2 and TRBJ1-3, with unresolved D. The CDR3 has 15 residues. V lost 5 bases to trimming and J lost 0 bases, with 11 bases between them. CDR1 is SGHTA and CDR2 is FQGNSA in the germline V gene. The CDR3 DNA is TGTGCCAGCAGCCGTACGTCCCTCTCTGGAAACACCATATATTTT. Translated, it gives CASSRTSLSGNTIYF.

This clonotype was seen repeatedly, ten times or more. The chain recombines TRBV3-1 with TRBJ2-7, with TRBD2 identical over 8 bases. CDR3 length: 15 residues. Per germline, CDR1 LGHDT and CDR2 YNNKEL (reference sequence). J was trimmed by 3 bases and V by 1 base; bases with no gene match: 5. CDR3 amino acids: CASSQAGTRGYEQYF. The CDR3 DNA follows: TGTGCCAGCAGCCAAGCGGGGACTAGGGGCTACGAGCAGTACTTC.

This clonotype was recorded many times. The chain is built from TRBV29-1 and TRBJ2-7, with D perhaps TRBD1 (6 bases). The germline CDR1 and CDR2 sequences are SQVTM and ANQGSEA. This CDR3 is 13 amino acids long. V shed 4 bases and J shed 4 bases, with 14 bases lying between them. The CDR3 DNA follows: TGCAGCGTTGGTGCAGGGGCACATTACGAGCAGTACTTC. Protein sequence: CSVGAGAHYEQYF.

This clonotype was counted ten times or more. The chain has TRBV7-9 and TRBJ2-7; 9 bases are a match to TRBD2. There are 16 residues in the CDR3. CDR1 SEHNR and CDR2 FQNEAQ come from the germline V gene (reference sequence). The J segment lost 4 bases and the V segment lost 5 bases, leaving 12 bases of the junction unmatched. CDR3 amino acids: CASSPGAIAGAYEQYF. Here the CDR3 DNA reads TGTGCCAGCAGCCCCGGGGCCATAGCGGGAGCGTACGAGCAGTACTTC.

This clonotype appeared many times. The chain joins TRBV28 to TRBJ2-1; 8 positions match TRBD1. Germline assignment: CDR1 MDHEN and CDR2 SYDVKM. Germline trimming cut 1 base from V and 13 bases from J; bases unmatched to any gene: 3. The CDR3 runs 12 residues. CDR3 in DNA: TGTGCCAGCAGTTTATACGGGACAGGACAGTTCTTC. Its translation is CASSLYGTGQFF.

This clonotype came up many times. This chain connects TRBV29-1 to TRBJ2-3; D not resolved. The CDR3 runs 13 residues. Deletions cut 2 bases from V and 1 base from J, with 7 bases between. CDR1 is SQVTM and CDR2 is ANQGSEA in the germline V gene. The CDR3 is CSVESLGTDTQYF. Written as DNA, the CDR3 is TGCAGCGTTGAATCTCTTGGCACAGATACGCAGTATTTT.

The rearrangement uses TRBV7-6 and TRBJ2-3; D unclear. Germline CDR1 and CDR2: SGHVS and FNYEAQ. The CDR3 contains 13 residues. V lost 0 bases and J lost 6, with 7 bases in between. As DNA, the CDR3 is TGTGCCAGCAGCTTAGCGCCCGGGGATACGCAGTATTTT. Protein sequence: CASSLAPGDTQYF. Full variable domain (outside the CDR3, taken from reference TRBV7-6 and TRBJ2-3): GAGVSQSPRYKVTKRGQDVALRCDPISGHVSLYWYRQALGQGPEFLTYFNYEAQQDKSGLPNDRFSAERPEGSISTLTIQRTEQRDSAMYRCASSLAPGDTQYFGPGTRLTVL.

The sample holds many counts of this clonotype. This chain connects TRBV20-1 to TRBJ2-5, with 9 bases matching TRBD2. The CDR3 extends over 17 amino acids. Germline V CDR1 and CDR2: DFQATT, SNEGSKA (reference sequence). The V and J ends lost 0 bases and 5 bases, in that order; junction bases with no gene match: 13. The CDR3 spells CSARDPFGGRAFETQYF. The CDR3 DNA sequence: TGCAGTGCTAGAGATCCCTTCGGCGGGAGGGCCTTCGAGACCCAGTACTTC.

This clonotype was detected many times. The gene calls are TRBV19 and TRBJ2-1; D uncertain. The germline V and J ends were trimmed by 11 bases and 1 base, with 9 bases remaining between them. Germline V gene data show CDR1 as LNHDA and CDR2 as SQIVND (reference sequence). The CDR3 has 12 amino acids. The CDR3 sequence: CAAAGSYNEQFF. As DNA, the CDR3 is TGTGCCGCGGCTGGGTCCTACAATGAGCAGTTCTTC.

This clonotype has ten or more counts. This chain links TRBV11-2 with TRBJ2-7; no clear D gene. Germline CDR1 SGHAT, CDR2 FQNNGV. The CDR3 is 13 amino acids. The ends were cut back, 2 bases at V and 0 bases at J, with 5 bases in the middle. The CDR3 bases are TGTGCCAGCAGCTTACAGCCCTCCTACGAGCAGTACTTC. Amino acid sequence: CASSLQPSYEQYF.

V gene TRBV7-9 combines with J gene TRBJ2-4, with 8 bases fitting TRBD1. Germline CDR1 and CDR2: SEHNR and FQNEAQ (reference sequence). The CDR3 is 15 amino acids. The ends lost 5 bases at V and 12 bases at J; junction bases unmatched: 15. The CDR3, as DNA: TGTGCCAGCAGCGCGGGGACAGGCCTCCGGGAGCGTCAGTACTTC. Its protein is CASSAGTGLRERQYF.

This clonotype has at least ten counts. The chain links TRBV7-9 to TRBJ2-3; 7 bases align to TRBD2. Germline V lookup: CDR1 SEHNR, CDR2 FQNEAQ (reference sequence). The V and J ends lost 3 bases and 2 bases, in that order; junction bases with no gene match: 2. The CDR3 loop spans 14 amino acids. This CDR3 is CASSLSGITDTQYF. In nucleotides, the CDR3 is TGTGCCAGCAGCTTGAGCGGGATCACAGATACGCAGTATTTT.

This clonotype was picked up many times. V usage is TRBV6-4 and J usage is TRBJ2-7; 8 bases align to TRBD2. The CDR3 sequence is 15 residues long. The germline gives CDR1 MRHNA, CDR2 SNTAGT. J gave up 3 bases and V 6 bases, and 10 bases lay outside the gene matches. The CDR3 is CASSLEASGFYEQYF. The CDR3, as DNA: TGTGCCAGCAGCCTGGAGGCTAGCGGGTTCTACGAGCAGTACTTC.

This clonotype has ten or more counts. The rearrangement links TRBV28 to TRBJ1-2; 12 bases are a match to TRBD1. The CDR3 is 15 residues long. The germline V gene encodes CDR1 MDHEN and CDR2 SYDVKM. With 5 bases clipped from V and 8 bases from J, the junction kept 9 bases outside the gene matches. The CDR3 region has the DNA TGTGCCAGCAGTCCACGGGACAGGGGGCCGAGGGGCTACACCTTC. Encoded protein: CASSPRDRGPRGYTF.

This clonotype came up many times. CDR3 in amino acids: CSAKRPTGFKDEQYF. Here the CDR3 DNA reads TGCAGTGCTAAACGGCCGACAGGGTTTAAGGACGAGCAGTACTTC. V usage is TRBV20-1 and J usage is TRBJ2-7, with 7 nucleotides matching TRBD1. Germline V gene sequence: CDR1 DFQATT, CDR2 SNEGSKA (reference sequence). The CDR3 consists of 15 residues. Germline trimming cut 4 bases from V and 5 bases from J; bases unmatched to any gene: 14.

This clonotype came up many times. The gene calls are TRBV19 and TRBJ2-5; 9 nucleotides line up with TRBD2. Germline values: CDR1 LNHDA, CDR2 SQIVND (reference sequence). V dropped 3 bases and J dropped 4; count of bases not matched to a gene: 9. The length of the CDR3 is 16 residues. The CDR3 nucleotides are TGTGCCAGTAGTATGGCAGCGGGAGGTATGGGAGAGACCCAGTACTTC. It translates to CASSMAAGGMGETQYF.

This clonotype has at least ten counts. This CDR3 reads CASSTQGAGANVLTF. DNA of the CDR3: TGCGCCAGCAGCACCCAGGGGGCTGGGGCCAACGTCCTGACTTTC. The chain recombines TRBV5-1 with TRBJ2-6, with TRBD1 identical over 7 bases. V trimming: 4 bases; J trimming: 2 bases; junction bases outside the gene matches: 3. The CDR3 has 15 amino acids. Germline CDR1 is SGHRS and CDR2 is YFSETQ.

This clonotype occurred many times. The V gene is TRBV28, the J gene TRBJ2-7; D unclear. CDR1 is MDHEN and CDR2 is SYDVKM in the germline V gene. With 3 bases removed from V and 0 bases from J, the gap between germline ends came to 12 bases. This CDR3 region has 15 residues. CDR3: CASSLTQRISYEQYF. CDR3 nucleotides: TGTGCCAGCAGTTTGACTCAGCGAATCTCCTACGAGCAGTACTTC. The complete variable domain, with remaining parts taken from reference TRBV28 and TRBJ2-7, reads DVKVTQSSRYLVKRTGEKVFLECVQDMDHENMFWYRQDPGLGLRLIYFSYDVKMKEKGDIPEGYSVSREKKERFSLILESASTNQTSMYLCASSLTQRISYEQYFGPGTRLTVT.

This clonotype showed up many times. V usage is TRBV3-1 and J usage is TRBJ1-1, with 9 bases lining up with TRBD1. V shed 1 base, J shed 6 bases, and the junction held 12 bases outside the gene matches. Germline V gene sequence: CDR1 LGHDT, CDR2 YNNKEL (reference sequence). This CDR3 contains 17 residues. The DNA of the CDR3 is TGTGCCAGCAGCCAAGTCGGTCGGACAGGGGATAGGTCTGAAGCTTTCTTT. Translation: CASSQVGRTGDRSEAFF.

This clonotype showed up many times. The chain uses TRBV2 and TRBJ1-2; D unresolved. This CDR3 has 14 amino acids. V was trimmed by 3 bases and J by 7 bases, leaving 15 bases between them. From germline, CDR1 is SNHLY and CDR2 FYNNEI. Here the CDR3 DNA reads TGTGCCAGCAGTGAGGGGAGTAGTCTACGTGGCTACACCTTC. It specifies CASSEGSSLRGYTF.

This clonotype was recorded at least ten times. J is TRBJ2-1 and V is TRBV10-2; 10 nucleotides line up with TRBD1. CDR1 and CDR2 (germline): WSHSY, SAAADI. With 6 bases clipped from V and 6 bases from J, the junction kept 11 bases outside the gene matches. The CDR3 is 16 amino acids. CDR3 nucleotide sequence: TGCGCCAGCAGGTACCCGGGACAGGGGCTTGGCAATGAGCAGTTCTTC. This sequence encodes CASRYPGQGLGNEQFF.